This T cell receptor beta chain was found in a study of T cells expressing NK-cell markers. For the study at large: Investigators obtained TCR beta repertoires from sorted CD3+CD56+NKG2C+, CD3+CD56+NKG2C- and CD3+CD56-NKG2C+ T cells.

General study findings and limits: NKG2C+ dominant clonotypes from several donors made up about 1.0-7.5% of CD8+ T cells. It remained uncertain whether the expanded NKG2C+ T cell clones were specific for HCMV antigens.

CDR3 length: 13 residues. Germline V CDR1 and CDR2: MDHEN, SYDVKM. As regards this clonotype: Its specificity is not known.

Reprocessing the 5' RACE reads, TCRdb reports a single entry for every CDR3 protein and omits DNA. The specimen's table records about 450,000 distinct CDR3 sequences. This receptor was identified in a woman aged 18-70 years in good health. V usage is TRBV28 and J usage is TRBJ2-3; no DNA is available, so the TRBD2 call from TCRdb remains unchecked. Source material: blood T cells: a sorted CD56 or NKG2C T cell subset, CD4+ or CD8+ T cells, or bulk PBMC T cells (not recorded which). CDR3 residues: CASSLTRGDTQYF.